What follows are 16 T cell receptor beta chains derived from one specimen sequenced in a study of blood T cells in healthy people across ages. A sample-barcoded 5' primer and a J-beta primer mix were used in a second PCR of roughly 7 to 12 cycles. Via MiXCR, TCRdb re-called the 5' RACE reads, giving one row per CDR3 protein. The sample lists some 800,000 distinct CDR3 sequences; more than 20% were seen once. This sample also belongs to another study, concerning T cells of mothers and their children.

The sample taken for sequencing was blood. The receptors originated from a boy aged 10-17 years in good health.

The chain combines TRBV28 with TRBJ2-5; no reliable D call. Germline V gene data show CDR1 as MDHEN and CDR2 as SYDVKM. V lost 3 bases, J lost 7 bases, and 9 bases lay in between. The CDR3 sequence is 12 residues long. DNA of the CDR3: TGTGCCAGCAGTTTTGGATTCCGGACCCAGTACTTC. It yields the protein CASSFGFRTQYF.

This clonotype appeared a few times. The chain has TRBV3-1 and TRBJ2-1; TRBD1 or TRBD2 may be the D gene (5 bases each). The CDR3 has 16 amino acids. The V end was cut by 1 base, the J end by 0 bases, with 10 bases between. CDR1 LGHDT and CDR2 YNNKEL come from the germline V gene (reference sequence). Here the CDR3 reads CASSQGWGSSYNEQFF. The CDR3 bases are TGTGCCAGCAGCCAAGGTTGGGGGAGCTCCTACAATGAGCAGTTCTTC.

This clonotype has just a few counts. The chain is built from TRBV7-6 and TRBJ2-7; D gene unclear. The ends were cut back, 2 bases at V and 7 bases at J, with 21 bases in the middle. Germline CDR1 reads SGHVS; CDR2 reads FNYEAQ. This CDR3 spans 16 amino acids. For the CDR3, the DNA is TGTGCCAGCAGCTTACTCCCAGGAGATACCTGGGGAGAGCAGTACTTC. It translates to CASSLLPGDTWGEQYF.

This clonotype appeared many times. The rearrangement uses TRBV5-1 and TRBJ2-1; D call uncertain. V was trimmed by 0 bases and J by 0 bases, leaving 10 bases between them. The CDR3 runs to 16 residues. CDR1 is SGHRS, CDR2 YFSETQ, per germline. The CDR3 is CASSLGVPGSYNEQFF. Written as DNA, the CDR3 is TGCGCCAGCAGCTTGGGTGTACCTGGCTCCTACAATGAGCAGTTCTTC.

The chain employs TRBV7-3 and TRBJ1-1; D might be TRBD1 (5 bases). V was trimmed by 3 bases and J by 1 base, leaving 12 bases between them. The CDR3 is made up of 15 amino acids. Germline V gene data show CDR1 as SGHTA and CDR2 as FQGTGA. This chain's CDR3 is CASSLGAGTNTEAFF. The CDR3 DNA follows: TGTGCCAGCAGCTTGGGTGCGGGGACGAACACTGAAGCTTTCTTT. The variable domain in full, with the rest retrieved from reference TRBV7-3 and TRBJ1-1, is GAGVSQTPSNKVTEKGKYVELRCDPISGHTALYWYRQSLGQGPEFLIYFQGTGAADDSGLPNDRFFAVRPEGSVSTLKIQRTERGDSAVYLCASSLGAGTNTEAFFGQGTRLTVV.

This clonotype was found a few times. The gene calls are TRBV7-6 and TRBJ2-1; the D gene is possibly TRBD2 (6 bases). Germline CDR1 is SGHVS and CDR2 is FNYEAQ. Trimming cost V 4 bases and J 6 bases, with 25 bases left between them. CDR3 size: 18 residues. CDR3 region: CASSSESRLVIRFNEQFF. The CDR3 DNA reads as TGTGCCAGCAGCTCCGAGTCCCGACTAGTTATTCGCTTCAATGAGCAGTTCTTC.

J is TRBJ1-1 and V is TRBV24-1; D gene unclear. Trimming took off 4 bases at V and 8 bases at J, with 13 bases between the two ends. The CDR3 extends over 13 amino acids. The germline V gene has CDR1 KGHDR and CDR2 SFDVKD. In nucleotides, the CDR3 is TGTGCCACCAGTGACCCTAGCCGGGGAGAAGCTTTCTTT. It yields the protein CATSDPSRGEAFF.

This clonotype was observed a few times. In nucleotides, the CDR3 is TGTGCCAGCAGCTTAGTTGCAGGGAGTATCTTAGATACGCAGTATTTT. Translation gives CASSLVAGSILDTQYF. This chain uses TRBV7-6 with TRBJ2-3; D possibly uses TRBD1 or TRBD2 (5 bases each). CDR3 length: 16 residues. V gave up 1 base and J gave up 5 bases, with 16 bases separating them. CDR1 and CDR2 (germline): SGHVS, FNYEAQ.

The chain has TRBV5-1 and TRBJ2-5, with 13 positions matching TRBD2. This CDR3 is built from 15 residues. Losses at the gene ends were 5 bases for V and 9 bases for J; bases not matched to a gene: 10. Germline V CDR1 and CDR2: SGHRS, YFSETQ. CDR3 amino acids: CASRSTSGGSGAQYF. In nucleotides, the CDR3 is TGCGCCAGCAGATCGACTAGCGGGGGGTCAGGGGCCCAGTACTTC. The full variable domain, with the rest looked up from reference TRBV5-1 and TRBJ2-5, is KAGVTQTPRYLIKTRGQQVTLSCSPISGHRSVSWYQQTPGQGLQFLFEYFSETQRNKGNFPGRFSGRQFSNSRSEMNVSTLELGDSALYLCASRSTSGGSGAQYFGPGTRLLVL.

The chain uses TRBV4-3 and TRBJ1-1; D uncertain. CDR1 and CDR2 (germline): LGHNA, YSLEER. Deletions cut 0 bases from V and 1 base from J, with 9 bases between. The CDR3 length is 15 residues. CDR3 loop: CASSQDWQTNTEAFF. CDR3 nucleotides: TGCGCCAGCAGCCAAGATTGGCAGACGAACACTGAAGCTTTCTTT.

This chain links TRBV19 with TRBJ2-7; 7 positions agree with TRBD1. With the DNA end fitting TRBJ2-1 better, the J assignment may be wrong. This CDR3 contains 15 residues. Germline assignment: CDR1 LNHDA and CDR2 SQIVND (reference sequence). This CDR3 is CASSILGQVYNEQFF. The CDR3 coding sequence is TGTGCCAGTAGTATACTAGGACAGGTCTACAATGAGCAGTTCTTC.

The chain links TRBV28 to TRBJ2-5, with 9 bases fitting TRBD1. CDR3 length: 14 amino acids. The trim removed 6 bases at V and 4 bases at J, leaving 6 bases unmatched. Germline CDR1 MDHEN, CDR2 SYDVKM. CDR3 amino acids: CASRGQGPAETQYF. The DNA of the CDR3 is TGTGCCAGCAGGGGACAGGGCCCGGCAGAGACCCAGTACTTC.

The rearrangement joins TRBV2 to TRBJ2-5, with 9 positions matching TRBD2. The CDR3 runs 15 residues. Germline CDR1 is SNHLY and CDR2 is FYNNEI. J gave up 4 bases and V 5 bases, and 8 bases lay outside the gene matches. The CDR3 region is CASSSAGGPRETQYF. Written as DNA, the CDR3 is TGTGCCAGCAGTTCCGCGGGGGGGCCTAGAGAGACCCAGTACTTC.

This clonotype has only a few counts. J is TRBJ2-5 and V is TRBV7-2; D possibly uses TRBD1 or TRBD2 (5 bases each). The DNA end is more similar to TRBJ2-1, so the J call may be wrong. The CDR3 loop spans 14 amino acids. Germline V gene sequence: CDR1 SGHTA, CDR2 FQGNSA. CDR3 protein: CTSSLGGANSEQFF. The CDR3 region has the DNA TGTACCAGCAGCTTAGGAGGGGCGAACAGTGAGCAGTTCTTC.

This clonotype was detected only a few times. The CDR3 spells CASSFGRGQDTQYF. The CDR3 DNA reads TGCGCCAGCAGCTTCGGCAGGGGCCAAGATACGCAGTATTTT. V and J are TRBV5-1 and TRBJ2-3; D might be TRBD1 (6 bases). V lost 2 bases, J lost 5 bases, and 12 bases lay in between. Germline V gene sequence: CDR1 SGHRS, CDR2 YFSETQ. The CDR3 runs to 14 residues.

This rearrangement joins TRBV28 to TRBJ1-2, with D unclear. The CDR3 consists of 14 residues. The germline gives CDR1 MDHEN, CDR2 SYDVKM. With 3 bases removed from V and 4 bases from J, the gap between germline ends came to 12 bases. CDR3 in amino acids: CASSFSGSGYGYTF. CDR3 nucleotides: TGTGCCAGCAGTTTCTCGGGGTCCGGCTATGGCTACACCTTC.